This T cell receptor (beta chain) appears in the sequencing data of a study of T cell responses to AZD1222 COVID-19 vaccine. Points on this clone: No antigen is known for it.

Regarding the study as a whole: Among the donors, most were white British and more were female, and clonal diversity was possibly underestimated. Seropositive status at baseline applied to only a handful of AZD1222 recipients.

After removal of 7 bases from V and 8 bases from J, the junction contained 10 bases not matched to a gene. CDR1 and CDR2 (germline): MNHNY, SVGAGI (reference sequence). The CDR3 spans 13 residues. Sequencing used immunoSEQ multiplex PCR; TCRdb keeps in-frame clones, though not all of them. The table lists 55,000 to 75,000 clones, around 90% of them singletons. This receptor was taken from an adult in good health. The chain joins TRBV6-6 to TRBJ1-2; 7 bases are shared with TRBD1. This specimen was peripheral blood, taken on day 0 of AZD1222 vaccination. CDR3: CASINGGGDGYTF. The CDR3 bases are TGTGCCAGCATCAACGGAGGGGGCGACGGCTACACCTTC.